The present entry profiles one T cell receptor (beta chain) with its context. Its antigen remains undetermined. Within one base of it there is no much larger clone, and no base qualities were kept. The entry originates in a study of blood T cell repertoires in COVID-19 (TCRdb year 2020). Some background on the complete study: Collaborator samples came from the United States, Italy and Spain and covered acute and convalescent phases of COVID-19. The material from the prospective study consisted of cDNA or gDNA derived from T cells, B-cell-depleted T cells, or PBMCs. Deeply sampled blood TCRbeta repertoires from subjects exposed to, actively infected with, or recovered from COVID-19 were included in the dataset. The repertoires were made available in a free public database intended to serve as a resource for research on the immune response to SARS-CoV-2. The samples were drawn from two sources: the first 160 participants of the ongoing ImmuneRACE study, and 1,000 to 1,500 subjects contributed by 6 global collaborators. Nearly every sample came with metadata listing a de-identified subject ID, COVID-19 status, age in years and sex. Where available, HLA class I and class II types were obtained from metadata supplied by the sample provider rather than from assay-based typing. The study at large found these results: The amount of clinical and demographic metadata varied by source and participant and was provided uncurated.

The immunoSEQ Assay, a bias-controlled multiplex PCR, was used to amplify TCRbeta CDR3 regions from genomic DNA. Turning to the authors' computational methods: Nucleated cell counts per sample were estimated from amplification of reference gene primers within the assay. To quantify the absolute abundance of each unique TCRbeta CDR3 rearrangement, sequence reads were collapsed and filtered. For each sample, productive Simpson clonality was calculated by taking the square root of Simpson's diversity index across productive rearrangements. TCRdb holds this immuneACCESS table with in-frame rearrangements only. Some clones are missing; in checked studies, unresolved V genes explain under half, and the rest has no known cause. V and J calls and clone size are given by that table; D and trimming were obtained from the DNA. Recorded for this sample are roughly 200,000 clones; roughly 86% of them occurred a single time. The ten top clones hold 10% to 13% of the sample.

The CDR1 and CDR2 encoded by the germline V gene (reference sequence) are LNHDA and SQIVND. The CDR3 starts with the cysteine, ends with the phenylalanine, and has 14 residues. CDR3 DNA only is kept here, 42 bases in frame from base 1. V lost 5 bases and J lost 5 bases; the stretch between them is 12 bases long. Participants in the prospective study were enrolled through a virtual design, were aged 18 to 89 years, and lived in roughly 26 United States geographic areas. In the prospective study, cohorts were assigned on the basis of participant-reported clinical history obtained from a screening survey and a study questionnaire. In the prospective study, whole blood, serum and a nasopharyngeal or oropharyngeal swab were collected from each participant by mobile phlebotomists. Participants in the prospective study had the option to provide additional blood draws and questionnaires over a roughly two-month period. Blood samples from the prospective study were shipped frozen or at room temperature prior to DNA extraction.

The receptor's source is a man between 18 and 29 years old with acute COVID-19. Source material: PBMCs or T cells enriched from blood (not recorded which). Recombination connected TRBV19 to TRBJ2-2, with TRBD2 perhaps the D gene, on 6 matching bases. The nucleotide sequence is TGTGCCAGTAGTGAGCGGGTTTGGACCGGGGAGCTGTTTTTT. This yields the protein CASSERVWTGELFF.